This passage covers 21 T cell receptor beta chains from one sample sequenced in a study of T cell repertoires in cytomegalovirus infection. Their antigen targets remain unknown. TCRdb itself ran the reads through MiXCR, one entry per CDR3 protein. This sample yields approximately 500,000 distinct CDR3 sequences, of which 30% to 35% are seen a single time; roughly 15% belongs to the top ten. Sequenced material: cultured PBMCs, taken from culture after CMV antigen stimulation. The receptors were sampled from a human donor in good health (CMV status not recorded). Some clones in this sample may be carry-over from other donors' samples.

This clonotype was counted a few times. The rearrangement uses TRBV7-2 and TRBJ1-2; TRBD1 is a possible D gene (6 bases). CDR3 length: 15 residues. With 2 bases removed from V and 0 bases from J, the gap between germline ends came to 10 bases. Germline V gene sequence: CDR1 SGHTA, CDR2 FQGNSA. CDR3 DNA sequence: TGTGCCAGCAGCTTAAGGGGGGGACCTAACTATGGCTACACCTTC. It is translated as CASSLRGGPNYGYTF.

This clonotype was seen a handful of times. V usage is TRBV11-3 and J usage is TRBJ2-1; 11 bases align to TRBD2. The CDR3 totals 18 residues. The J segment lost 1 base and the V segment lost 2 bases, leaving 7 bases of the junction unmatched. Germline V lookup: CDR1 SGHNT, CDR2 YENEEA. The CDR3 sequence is CASSLIAGGPVSYNEQFF. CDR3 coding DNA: TGTGCCAGCAGCTTAATAGCGGGAGGGCCGGTATCCTACAATGAGCAGTTCTTC.

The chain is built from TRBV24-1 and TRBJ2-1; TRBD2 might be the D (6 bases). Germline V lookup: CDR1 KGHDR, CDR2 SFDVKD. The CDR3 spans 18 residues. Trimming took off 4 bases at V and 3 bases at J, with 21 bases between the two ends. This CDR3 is CATSEPPGGDSRYNEQFF. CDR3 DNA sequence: TGTGCCACCAGTGAGCCCCCCGGAGGGGACTCTCGCTACAATGAGCAGTTCTTC.

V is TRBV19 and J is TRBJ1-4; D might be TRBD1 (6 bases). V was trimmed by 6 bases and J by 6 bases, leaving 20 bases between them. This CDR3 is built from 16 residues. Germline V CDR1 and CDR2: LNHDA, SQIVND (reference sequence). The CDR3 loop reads CASSRPRTAEDEKLFF. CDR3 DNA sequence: TGTGCCAGTAGCCGACCCCGGACAGCCGAAGATGAAAAACTGTTTTTT.

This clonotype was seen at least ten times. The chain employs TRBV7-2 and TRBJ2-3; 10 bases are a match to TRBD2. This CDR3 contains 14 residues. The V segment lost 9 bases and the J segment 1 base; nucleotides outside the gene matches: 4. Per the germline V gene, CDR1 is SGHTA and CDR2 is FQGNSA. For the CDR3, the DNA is TGTGCCAGTACCGGGACTAGCGGCACAGATACGCAGTATTTT. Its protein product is CASTGTSGTDTQYF.

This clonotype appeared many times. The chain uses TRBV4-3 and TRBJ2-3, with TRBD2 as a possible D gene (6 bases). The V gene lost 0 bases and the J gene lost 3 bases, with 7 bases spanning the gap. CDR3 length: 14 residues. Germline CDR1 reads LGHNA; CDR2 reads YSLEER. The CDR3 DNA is TGCGCCAGCAGCCAAGAACGGGAGACAGATACGCAGTATTTT. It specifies CASSQERETDTQYF.

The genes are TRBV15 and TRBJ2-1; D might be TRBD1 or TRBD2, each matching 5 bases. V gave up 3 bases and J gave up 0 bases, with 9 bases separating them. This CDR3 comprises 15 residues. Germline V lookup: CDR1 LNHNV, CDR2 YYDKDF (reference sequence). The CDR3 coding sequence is TGTGCCACCAGCAGGGGACGGATCTCCTACAATGAGCAGTTCTTC. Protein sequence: CATSRGRISYNEQFF.

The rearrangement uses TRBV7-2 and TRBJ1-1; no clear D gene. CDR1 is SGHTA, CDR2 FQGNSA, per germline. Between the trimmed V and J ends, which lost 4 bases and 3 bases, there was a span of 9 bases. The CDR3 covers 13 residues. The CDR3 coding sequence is TGTGCCAGCAGCTCCCTCTATTACACTGAAGCTTTCTTT. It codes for CASSSLYYTEAFF.

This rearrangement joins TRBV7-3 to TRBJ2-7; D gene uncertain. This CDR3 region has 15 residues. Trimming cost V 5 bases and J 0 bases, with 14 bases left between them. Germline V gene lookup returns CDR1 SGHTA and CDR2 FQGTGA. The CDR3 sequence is CASSRKLESSYEQYF. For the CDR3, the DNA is TGTGCCAGCAGCCGAAAACTGGAGAGCTCCTACGAGCAGTACTTC.

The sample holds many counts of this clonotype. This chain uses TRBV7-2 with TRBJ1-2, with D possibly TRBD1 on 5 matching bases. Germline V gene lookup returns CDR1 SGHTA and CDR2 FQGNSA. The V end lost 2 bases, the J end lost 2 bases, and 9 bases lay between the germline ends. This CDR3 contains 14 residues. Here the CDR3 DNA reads TGTGCCAGCAGCTTAAAGACAGAGAACTATGGCTACACCTTC. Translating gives CASSLKTENYGYTF.

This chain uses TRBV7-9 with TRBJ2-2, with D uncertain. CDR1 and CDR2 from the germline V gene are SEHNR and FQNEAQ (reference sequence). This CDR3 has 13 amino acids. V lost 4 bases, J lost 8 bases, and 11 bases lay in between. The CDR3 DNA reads TGTGCCAGCAGCTCTCGGTTCGTGGGGGAGCTGTTTTTT. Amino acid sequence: CASSSRFVGELFF.

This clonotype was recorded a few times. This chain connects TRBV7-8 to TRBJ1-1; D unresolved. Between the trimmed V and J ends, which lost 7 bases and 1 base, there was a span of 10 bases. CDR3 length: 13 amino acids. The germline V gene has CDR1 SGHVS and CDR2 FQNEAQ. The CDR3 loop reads CASTYVENTEAFF. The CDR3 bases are TGTGCCAGCACCTACGTAGAGAACACTGAAGCTTTCTTT. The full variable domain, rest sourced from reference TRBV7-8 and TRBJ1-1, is GAGVSQSPRYKVAKRGQDVALRCDPISGHVSLFWYQQALGQGPEFLTYFQNEAQLDKSGLPSDRFFAERPEGSVSTLKIQRTQQEDSAVYLCASTYVENTEAFFGQGTRLTVV.

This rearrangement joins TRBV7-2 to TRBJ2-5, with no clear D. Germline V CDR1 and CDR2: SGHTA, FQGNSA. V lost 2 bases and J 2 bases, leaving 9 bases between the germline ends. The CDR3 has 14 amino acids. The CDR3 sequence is CASSLWAQQETQYF. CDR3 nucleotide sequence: TGTGCCAGCAGCTTATGGGCCCAGCAAGAGACCCAGTACTTC.

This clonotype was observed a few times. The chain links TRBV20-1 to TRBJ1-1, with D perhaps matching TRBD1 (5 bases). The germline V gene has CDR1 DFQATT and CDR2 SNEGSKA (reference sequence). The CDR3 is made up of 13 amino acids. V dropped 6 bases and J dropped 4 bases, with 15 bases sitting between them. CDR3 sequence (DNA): TGCAGTGCCTCGGGCCCGGGGGGCACTGAAGCTTTCTTT. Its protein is CSASGPGGTEAFF.

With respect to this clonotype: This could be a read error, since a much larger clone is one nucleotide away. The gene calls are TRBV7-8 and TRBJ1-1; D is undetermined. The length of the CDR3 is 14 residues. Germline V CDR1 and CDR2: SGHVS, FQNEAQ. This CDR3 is CASSIDTMNSEAFF. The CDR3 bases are TGTGCCAGCAGCATTGACACGATGAACTCTGAAGCTTTCTTT.

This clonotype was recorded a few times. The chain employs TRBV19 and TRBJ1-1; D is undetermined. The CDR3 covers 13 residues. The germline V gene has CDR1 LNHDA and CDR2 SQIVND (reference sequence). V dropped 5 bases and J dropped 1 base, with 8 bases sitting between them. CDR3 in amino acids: CASSAGSNTEAFF. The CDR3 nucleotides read TGTGCCAGTAGTGCTGGGTCGAACACTGAAGCTTTCTTT.

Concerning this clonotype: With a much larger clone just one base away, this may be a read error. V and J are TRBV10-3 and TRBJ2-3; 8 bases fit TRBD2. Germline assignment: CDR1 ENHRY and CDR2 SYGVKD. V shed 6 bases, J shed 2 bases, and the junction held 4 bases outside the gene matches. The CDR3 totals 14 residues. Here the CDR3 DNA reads TGTGCCATCAGCCTGACTAGCGACACAGATACGCAGTATTTT. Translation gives CAISLTSDTDTQYF.

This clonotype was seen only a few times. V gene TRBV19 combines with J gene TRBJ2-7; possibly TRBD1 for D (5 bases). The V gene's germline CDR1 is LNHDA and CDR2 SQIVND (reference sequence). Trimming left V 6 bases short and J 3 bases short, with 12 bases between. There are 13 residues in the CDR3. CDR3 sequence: CASSLGANYEQYF. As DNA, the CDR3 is TGTGCCAGTAGCCTTGGGGCTAACTACGAGCAGTACTTC.

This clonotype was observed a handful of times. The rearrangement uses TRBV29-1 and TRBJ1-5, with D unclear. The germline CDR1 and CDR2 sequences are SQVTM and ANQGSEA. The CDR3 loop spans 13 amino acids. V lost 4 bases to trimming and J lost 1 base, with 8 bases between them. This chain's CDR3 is CSVGGVSNQPQHF. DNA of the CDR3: TGCAGCGTTGGAGGAGTAAGCAATCAGCCCCAGCATTTT.

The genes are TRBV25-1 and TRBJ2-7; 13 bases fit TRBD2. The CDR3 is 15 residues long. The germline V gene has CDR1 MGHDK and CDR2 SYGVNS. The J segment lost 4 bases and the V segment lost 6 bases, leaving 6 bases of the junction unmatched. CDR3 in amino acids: CASSSGLAGVYEQYF. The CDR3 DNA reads TGTGCCAGCAGCTCCGGACTAGCGGGAGTATACGAGCAGTACTTC.

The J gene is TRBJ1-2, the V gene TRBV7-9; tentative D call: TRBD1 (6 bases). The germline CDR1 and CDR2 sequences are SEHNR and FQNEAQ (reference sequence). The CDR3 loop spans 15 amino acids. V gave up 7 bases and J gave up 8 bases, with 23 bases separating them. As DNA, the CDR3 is TGTGCCAGCACCAACCTGGCAGGGGCGGACGGGGGCTACACCTTC. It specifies CASTNLAGADGGYTF.